These T cell receptor beta chains were read from a single sample in a study of glioma-infiltrating T cells. TCRdb reanalysed the multiplex PCR reads using MiXCR and keeps one entry per CDR3 protein. This table holds around 97,000 distinct CDR3 sequences, about 30% found once. Sequenced: glioma tissue, nonneoplastic brain tissue, or PBMCs (not recorded which). These receptors originate from a human donor with low-grade glioma or glioblastoma, undergoing nonglioma brain surgery, or in good health (not recorded which). The CDR3 runs from the conserved cysteine through the conserved F or W. Fields, in order: V gene, clone size, J gene, D gene, CDR3 DNA, CDR3 protein. D genes are given only for firm matches. Clone sizes are given selectively: once, few, many, or a class where the clone is expanded.

V: TRBV7-3
size: .
J: TRBJ2-7
D: .
DNA: TGTGTTAGCAGCTTACAGTACGGGGAGCAGTACTTC
CDR3: CVSSLQYGEQYF

V: TRBV27
size: .
J: TRBJ2-3
D: TRBD2
DNA: TGTGCCAGCAGTCTCTTTCCGGGACTAGCGGGGGGGCGAGATACGCAGTATTTT
CDR3: CASSLFPGLAGGRDTQYF

V: TRBV3-1
size: many
J: TRBJ1-1
D: .
DNA: TGTGCCAGCAGCCAACGTCCAGGGGAGACTGAAGCTTTCTTT
CDR3: CASSQRPGETEAFF

V: TRBV3-1
size: .
J: TRBJ1-3
D: TRBD1
DNA: TGTGCCAGCAGCCGGGCGACAGGGACGGTCGGAAACACCATATATTTT
CDR3: CASSRATGTVGNTIYF

V: TRBV6-4
size: .
J: TRBJ2-3
D: .
DNA: TGTGCCAGCAGTGTGGGGCCGGGCACAGATACGCAGTATTTT
CDR3: CASSVGPGTDTQYF

V: TRBV20-1
size: many
J: TRBJ2-7
D: .
DNA: TGCAGTGCTAGAGATGGCGAGACTTTTTACGAGCAGTACTTC
CDR3: CSARDGETFYEQYF

V: TRBV7-2
size: few
J: TRBJ2-1
D: .
DNA: TGTGCCAGCAGCTCCGACCCAAATAATGAGCAGTTCTTC
CDR3: CASSSDPNNEQFF

V: TRBV2
size: .
J: TRBJ2-5
D: .
DNA: TGTGCCGGCAGTGAATTAAGGACGAGAAAAGAGACCCAGTACTTC
CDR3: CAGSELRTRKETQYF

V: TRBV28
size: many
J: TRBJ2-5
D: TRBD2
DNA: TGTGCCAGCAGAGACCTAGCGGGGGCCCAAGAGACCCAGTACTTC
CDR3: CASRDLAGAQETQYF

V: TRBV19
size: .
J: TRBJ1-5
D: .
DNA: TGTGCCAGTAGTATAACAGCTGATCAGCCCCAGCATTTT
CDR3: CASSITADQPQHF

V: TRBV7-3
size: few
J: TRBJ1-1
D: .
DNA: TGTGCCAGCAGCCCAAGGACCGACACTGAAGCTTTCTTT
CDR3: CASSPRTDTEAFF

V: TRBV29-1
size: few
J: TRBJ1-2
D: .
DNA: TGCAGCGTTGTTAAGGGGATCTATGGCTACACCTTC
CDR3: CSVVKGIYGYTF

V: TRBV6-1
size: many
J: TRBJ2-5
D: TRBD2
DNA: TGTGCCAGCAGCGTTACTGGTAGCGGGGGAAAGACCCAGTACTTC
CDR3: CASSVTGSGGKTQYF

V: TRBV4-1
size: .
J: TRBJ1-1
D: .
DNA: TGCGCCAGCAGCCAAGACTTCGGGGAGTCTTACACTGAAGCTTTCTTT
CDR3: CASSQDFGESYTEAFF

V: TRBV7-2
size: many
J: TRBJ2-3
D: TRBD2
DNA: TGTGCCAGCAGCTTAGAATTTAGCGGGGGGGCAGATACGCAGTATTTT
CDR3: CASSLEFSGGADTQYF

V: TRBV7-8
size: few
J: TRBJ1-3
D: TRBD1
DNA: TGTGCCAGCAGCTTAGAGGCAGGGGGGCTCTCTGGAAACACCATATATTTT
CDR3: CASSLEAGGLSGNTIYF

V: TRBV7-8
size: .
J: TRBJ2-7
D: .
DNA: TGTGCCAGCAGCTTAAGGCCGACAGCTAACTACGAGCAGTACTTC
CDR3: CASSLRPTANYEQYF

V: TRBV24-1
size: many
J: TRBJ2-3
D: .
DNA: TGTGCCACCTCTTCAGTGGGGGATACGCAGTATTTT
CDR3: CATSSVGDTQYF

V: TRBV7-9
size: many
J: TRBJ1-3
D: .
DNA: TGTGCCAGCAGTTCAGGGACTTTTGGAAACACCATATATTTT
CDR3: CASSSGTFGNTIYF

V: TRBV19
size: few
J: TRBJ1-1
D: .
DNA: TGTGCCAGTAGTATGGGCTCCAGGAACACTGAAGCTTTCTTT
CDR3: CASSMGSRNTEAFF

V: TRBV27
size: many
J: TRBJ1-3
D: .
DNA: TGTGCCAGCAGTTTAGGGACAAGCTCTGGAAACACCATATATTTT
CDR3: CASSLGTSSGNTIYF

V: TRBV27
size: medium-sized
J: TRBJ1-6
D: .
DNA: TGTGCCAGCAGTTTGGAGAGTCGCTCACCCCTCCACTTT
CDR3: CASSLESRSPLHF